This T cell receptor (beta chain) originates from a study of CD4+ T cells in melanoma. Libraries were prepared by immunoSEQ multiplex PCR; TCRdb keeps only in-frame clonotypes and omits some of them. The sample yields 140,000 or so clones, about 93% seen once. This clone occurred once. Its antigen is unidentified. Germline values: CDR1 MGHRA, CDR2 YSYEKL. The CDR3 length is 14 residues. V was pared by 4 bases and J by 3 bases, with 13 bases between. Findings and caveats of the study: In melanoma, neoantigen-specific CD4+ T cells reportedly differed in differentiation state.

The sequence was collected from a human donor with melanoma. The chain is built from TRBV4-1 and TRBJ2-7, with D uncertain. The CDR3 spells CASSRSLGDYEQYF. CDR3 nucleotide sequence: TGCGCCAGCAGCCGCAGCTTGGGTGACTACGAGCAGTACTTC.